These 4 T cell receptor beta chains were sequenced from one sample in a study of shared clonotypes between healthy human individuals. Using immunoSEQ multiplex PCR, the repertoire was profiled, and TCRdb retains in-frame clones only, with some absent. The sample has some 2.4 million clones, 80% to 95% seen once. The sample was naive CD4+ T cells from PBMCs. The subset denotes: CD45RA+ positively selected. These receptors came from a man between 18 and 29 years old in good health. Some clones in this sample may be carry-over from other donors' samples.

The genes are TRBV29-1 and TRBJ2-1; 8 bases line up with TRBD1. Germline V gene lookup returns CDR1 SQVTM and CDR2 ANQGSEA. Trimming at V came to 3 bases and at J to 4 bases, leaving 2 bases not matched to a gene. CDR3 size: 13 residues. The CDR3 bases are TGCAGCGTTGACCAGGGGGCTTACAATGAGCAGTTCTTC. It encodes CSVDQGAYNEQFF.

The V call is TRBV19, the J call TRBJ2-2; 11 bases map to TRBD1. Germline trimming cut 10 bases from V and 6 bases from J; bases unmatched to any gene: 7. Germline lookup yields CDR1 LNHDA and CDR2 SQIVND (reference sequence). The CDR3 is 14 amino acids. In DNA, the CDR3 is TGTGCCATAGGTGGGACAGGGGGAGCCGGGGAGCTGTTTTTT. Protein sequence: CAIGGTGGAGELFF.

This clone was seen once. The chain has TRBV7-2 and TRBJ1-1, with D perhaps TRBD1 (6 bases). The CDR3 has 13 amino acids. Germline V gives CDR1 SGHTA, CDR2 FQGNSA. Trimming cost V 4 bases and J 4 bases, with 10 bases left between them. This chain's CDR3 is CASSSRGPTEAFF. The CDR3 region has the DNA TGTGCCAGCAGCTCGCGGGGGCCCACTGAAGCTTTCTTT.

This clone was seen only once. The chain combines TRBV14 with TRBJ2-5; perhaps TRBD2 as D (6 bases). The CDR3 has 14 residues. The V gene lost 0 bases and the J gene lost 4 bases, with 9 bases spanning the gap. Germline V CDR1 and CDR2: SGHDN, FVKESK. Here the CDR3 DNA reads TGTGCCAGCAGCCAAGATACTAGCAGAGAGACCCAGTACTTC. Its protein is CASSQDTSRETQYF.